This TCR beta chain was recorded in a study of beta chain features in type 1 diabetes. Study observations and caveats: Cells with high TCR expression could be over-represented when cDNA is sequenced. Moderately but significantly shorter TCRB CDR3s were found in Type 1 diabetes patients in all four CD4+ subsets.

V lost 2 bases and J 3 bases, leaving 6 bases between the germline ends. From germline, CDR1 is SGHRS and CDR2 YFSETQ. The CDR3 totals 13 residues. This clone was observed a few times. Its cognate antigen is unknown. Expressed TCRB transcripts got sequenced, as all isolated RNA was reverse transcribed. Produced via immunoSEQ multiplex PCR; TCRdb's table is partial and in-frame only. The data hold roughly 230,000 clones, with over 8.5% observed a single time. The TCR originated in a woman aged 18-35 years in good health. Material: naive CD4+ T cells from blood. The chain recombines TRBV5-1 with TRBJ1-5; no clear D. The CDR3 spells CASSFGPNQPQHF. The CDR3 DNA is TGCGCCAGCAGCTTCGGTCCCAATCAGCCCCAGCATTTT.